This T cell receptor beta chain came from a study of monozygotic twins with inflammatory bowel disease. As regards this clonotype: The target antigen is unknown.

Germline assignment: CDR1 KGHSH and CDR2 LQKENI. The CDR3 spans 18 residues. Using eight separate reactions per sample, the authors generated cDNA. TCRdb re-called the 5' RACE reads and catalogs CDR3 proteins one per entry, DNA excluded. This table lists about 350,000 distinct CDR3 sequences. The study's findings and limits: Results did not support any single strong IBD-associated signal or clonotype. Repertoire similarity did not separate concordant from discordant twins, possibly from limited power.

Blood (approximately 2.3 ml) was collected from every donor individually. The sequenced sample was blood. The chain has TRBV18 and TRBJ2-3; TCRdb outputs TRBD2, but without DNA this stays unchecked. The receptor was derived from a human donor with ulcerative colitis or Crohn's disease, or a healthy co-twin of an affected twin (not recorded which). This CDR3 reads CASSLSAAQLAFVDTQYF.